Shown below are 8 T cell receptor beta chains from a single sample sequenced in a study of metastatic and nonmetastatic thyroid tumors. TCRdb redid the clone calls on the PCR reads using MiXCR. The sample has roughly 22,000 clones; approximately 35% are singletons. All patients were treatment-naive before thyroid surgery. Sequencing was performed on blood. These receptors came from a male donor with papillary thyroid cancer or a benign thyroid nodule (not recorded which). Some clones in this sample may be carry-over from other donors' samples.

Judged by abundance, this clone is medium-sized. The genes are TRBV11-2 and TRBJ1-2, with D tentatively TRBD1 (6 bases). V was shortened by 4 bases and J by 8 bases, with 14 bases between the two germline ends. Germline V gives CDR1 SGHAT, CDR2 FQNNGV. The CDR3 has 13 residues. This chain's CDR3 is CASSWNRADGYTF. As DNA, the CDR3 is TGTGCCAGCAGCTGGAACAGGGCGGACGGCTACACCTTC.

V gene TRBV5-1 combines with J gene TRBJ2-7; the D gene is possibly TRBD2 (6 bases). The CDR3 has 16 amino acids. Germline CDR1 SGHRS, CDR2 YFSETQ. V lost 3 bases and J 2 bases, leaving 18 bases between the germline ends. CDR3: CASSWGDLQAAYEQYF. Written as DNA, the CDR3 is TGCGCCAGCAGCTGGGGGGACTTACAGGCTGCCTACGAGCAGTACTTC.

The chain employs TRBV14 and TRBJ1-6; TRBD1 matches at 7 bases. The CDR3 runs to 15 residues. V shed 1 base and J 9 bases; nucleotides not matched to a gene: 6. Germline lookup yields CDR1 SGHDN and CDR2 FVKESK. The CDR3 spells CASSQADRVASPLHF. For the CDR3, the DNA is TGTGCCAGCAGCCAAGCCGACAGGGTGGCTTCACCCCTCCACTTT.

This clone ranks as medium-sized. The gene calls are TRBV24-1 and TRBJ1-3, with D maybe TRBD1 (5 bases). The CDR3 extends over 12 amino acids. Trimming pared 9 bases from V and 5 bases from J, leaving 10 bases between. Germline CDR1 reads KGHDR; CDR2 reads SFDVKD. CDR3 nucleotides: TGTGCCACCGGGGACGCCCGAAACACCATATATTTT. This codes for CATGDARNTIYF.

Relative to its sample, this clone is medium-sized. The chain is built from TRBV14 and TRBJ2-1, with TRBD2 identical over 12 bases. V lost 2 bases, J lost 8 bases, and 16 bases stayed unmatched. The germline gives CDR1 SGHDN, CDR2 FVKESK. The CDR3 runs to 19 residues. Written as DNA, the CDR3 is TGTGCCAGCAGCCAAAACTTCCTAGCGGGAGGGAGAAAGCGGGATGAGCAGTTCTTC. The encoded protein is CASSQNFLAGGRKRDEQFF. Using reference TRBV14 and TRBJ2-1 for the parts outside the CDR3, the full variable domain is EAGVTQFPSHSVIEKGQTVTLRCDPISGHDNLYWYRRVMGKEIKFLLHFVKESKQDESGMPNNRFLAERTGGTYSTLKVQPAELEDSGVYFCASSQNFLAGGRKRDEQFFGPGTRLTVL.

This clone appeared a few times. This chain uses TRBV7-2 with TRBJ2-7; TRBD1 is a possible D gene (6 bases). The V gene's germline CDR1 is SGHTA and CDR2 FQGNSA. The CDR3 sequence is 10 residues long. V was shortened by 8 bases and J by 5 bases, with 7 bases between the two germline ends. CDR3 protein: CASGGDEQYF. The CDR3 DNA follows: TGTGCCAGCGGGGGCGACGAGCAGTACTTC.

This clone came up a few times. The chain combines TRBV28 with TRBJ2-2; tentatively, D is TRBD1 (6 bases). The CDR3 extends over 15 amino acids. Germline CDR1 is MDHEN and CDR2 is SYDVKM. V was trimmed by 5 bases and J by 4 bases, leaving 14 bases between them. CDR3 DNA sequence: TGTGCCAGCAGTCCCTCCGGGACATTCACCGGGGAGCTGTTTTTT. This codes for CASSPSGTFTGELFF.

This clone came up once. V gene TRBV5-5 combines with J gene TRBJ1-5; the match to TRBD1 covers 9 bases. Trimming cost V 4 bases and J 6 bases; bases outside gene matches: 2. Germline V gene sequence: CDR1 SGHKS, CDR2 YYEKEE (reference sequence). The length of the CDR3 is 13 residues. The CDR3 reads CASSLTGGQPQHF. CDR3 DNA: TGTGCCAGCAGCCTGACAGGGGGTCAGCCCCAGCATTTT.